These T cell receptor beta chains were read from a single sample in a study of cytomegalovirus exposure and HLA in healthy donors. Clones were read by immunoSEQ multiplex PCR, and TCRdb kept only the in-frame ones, dropping some. The profile covers 200,000 to 250,000 clones, with roughly 80% appearing a single time and less than 3.5% taken by the ten largest. Sequenced material: PBMCs. The receptors here all came from a woman aged 40-49 years in good health and CMV-seronegative. Both conserved end residues are part of each CDR3. Each record gives: CDR3 protein, CDR3 DNA, J gene, V gene, clone size, CDR3 length, D gene. D genes are given only for firm matches. Clone size is stated in some rows and not others, as once, few, many or a class when expanded.

CDR3 protein: CASLGLAGGVEQFF
CDR3 DNA: TGTGCCAGCCTGGGACTAGCGGGAGGGGTTGAGCAGTTCTTC
J gene: TRBJ2-1
V gene: TRBV11-2
clone size: few
CDR3 length: 14
D gene: TRBD2

CDR3 protein: CASSQGRSSGNTIYF
CDR3 DNA: TGTGCCAGCAGCCAAGGGAGGAGCTCTGGAAACACCATATATTTT
J gene: TRBJ1-3
V gene: TRBV14
clone size: .
CDR3 length: 15
D gene: .

CDR3 protein: CASSLGGDYGYTF
CDR3 DNA: TGTGCCAGTAGCTTAGGGGGGGACTATGGCTACACCTTC
J gene: TRBJ1-2
V gene: TRBV19
clone size: once
CDR3 length: 13
D gene: .

CDR3 protein: CASRLAGIANEQFF
CDR3 DNA: TGCGCCAGCAGACTAGCGGGAATCGCCAATGAGCAGTTCTTC
J gene: TRBJ2-1
V gene: TRBV10-2
clone size: .
CDR3 length: 14
D gene: TRBD2

CDR3 protein: CASSWTVSNQPQHF
CDR3 DNA: TGTGCCAGCAGCTGGACAGTTAGCAATCAGCCCCAGCATTTT
J gene: TRBJ1-5
V gene: TRBV7-8
clone size: .
CDR3 length: 14
D gene: .

CDR3 protein: CASSWDRAGNTIYF
CDR3 DNA: TGTGCCAGCAGTTGGGACAGGGCTGGAAACACCATATATTTT
J gene: TRBJ1-3
V gene: TRBV2
clone size: .
CDR3 length: 14
D gene: TRBD1

CDR3 protein: CASSAGTSGEYNEQFF
CDR3 DNA: TGTGCCAGCAGCGCTGGGACTAGCGGGGAGTACAATGAGCAGTTCTTC
J gene: TRBJ2-1
V gene: TRBV7-6
clone size: .
CDR3 length: 16
D gene: TRBD2

CDR3 protein: CASRRNRGSEQYF
CDR3 DNA: TGTGCCAGCCGGAGGAACAGGGGGTCCGAGCAGTACTTC
J gene: TRBJ2-7
V gene: TRBV7-2
clone size: few
CDR3 length: 13
D gene: TRBD1

CDR3 protein: CASSHLRGQPVNEQYF
CDR3 DNA: TGTGCCAGCAGCCACCTAAGGGGACAACCGGTCAACGAGCAGTACTTC
J gene: TRBJ2-7
V gene: TRBV14
clone size: .
CDR3 length: 16
D gene: .

CDR3 protein: CASSLFKSSYNEQFF
CDR3 DNA: TGTGCCAGCAGCTTATTCAAGAGCTCCTACAATGAGCAGTTCTTC
J gene: TRBJ2-1
V gene: TRBV7-7
clone size: .
CDR3 length: 15
D gene: .

CDR3 protein: CASSPGGSYTTEAFF
CDR3 DNA: TGTGCCAGCTCACCCGGCGGAAGCTATACCACTGAAGCTTTCTTT
J gene: TRBJ1-1
V gene: TRBV18
clone size: .
CDR3 length: 15
D gene: .

CDR3 protein: CASSQQGDTEAFF
CDR3 DNA: TGTGCCAGTAGCCAACAGGGGGACACTGAAGCTTTCTTT
J gene: TRBJ1-1
V gene: TRBV19
clone size: .
CDR3 length: 13
D gene: TRBD1